These 24 T cell receptor beta chains share one sample of origin, sequenced in a study of control samples from healthy donors and cancer patients. Sequencing used immunoSEQ multiplex PCR; TCRdb keeps in-frame clones, though not all of them. In the table there are 95,000 to 130,000 clones, 85% to 90% of which are singletons. Material for sequencing was PBMCs. The source is a woman in her forties or fifties with colorectal cancer.

This clone occurred once. This chain joins TRBV6-5 and TRBJ1-2; D is undetermined. This CDR3 is 15 amino acids long. CDR1 MNHEY and CDR2 SVGAGI come from the germline V gene. V dropped 11 bases and J dropped 3 bases, with 22 bases sitting between them. CDR3 bases: TGTGCCGCGACAAAACAGCACGCCTTAGACTATGGCTACACCTTC. Amino acids: CAATKQHALDYGYTF.

J is TRBJ2-1 and V is TRBV30; D is perhaps TRBD2 (6 bases). The V end was cut by 2 bases, the J end by 0 bases, with 11 bases between. CDR1 and CDR2 from the germline V gene are GTSNPN and SVGIG (reference sequence). This CDR3 contains 15 residues. The CDR3 loop reads CAWSPGTASYNEQFF. The DNA of the CDR3 is TGTGCCTGGAGTCCCGGGACTGCCTCCTACAATGAGCAGTTCTTC.

The chain links TRBV30 to TRBJ2-2, with D unclear. This CDR3 has 14 amino acids. Germline CDR1 and CDR2: GTSNPN and SVGIG (reference sequence). V was shortened by 3 bases and J by 4 bases, with 12 bases between the two germline ends. CDR3 sequence: CAWRGGEFTGELFF. In DNA form, the CDR3 reads TGTGCCTGGAGGGGCGGTGAGTTCACCGGGGAGCTGTTTTTT. Full variable domain (remainder filled in from reference TRBV30 and TRBJ2-2): SQTIHQWPATLVQPVGSPLSLECTVEGTSNPNLYWYRQAAGRGLQLLFYSVGIGQISSEVPQNLSASRPQDRQFILSSKKLLLSDSGFYLCAWRGGEFTGELFFGEGSRLTVL.

The V call is TRBV19, the J call TRBJ1-2, with D unclear. V was cut by 2 bases and J by 8 bases, with 15 bases left in between. This CDR3 has 14 amino acids. Germline V lookup: CDR1 LNHDA, CDR2 SQIVND (reference sequence). Here the CDR3 reads CASSITSIVSGYTF. For the CDR3, the DNA is TGTGCCAGTAGTATAACCAGTATCGTTAGCGGCTACACCTTC.

This chain uses TRBV27 with TRBJ2-7; 7 nucleotides align to TRBD2. Per germline, CDR1 MNHEY and CDR2 SMNVEV (reference sequence). The V and J ends lost 5 bases and 7 bases, in that order; junction bases with no gene match: 5. This CDR3 has 12 amino acids. CDR3 sequence: CASSGSAGEQYF. DNA of the CDR3: TGTGCCAGCAGTGGATCAGCGGGGGAGCAGTACTTC.

The rearrangement joins TRBV5-1 to TRBJ2-1, with 11 bases identical to TRBD2. After removal of 2 bases from V and 9 bases from J, the junction contained 7 bases not matched to a gene. This CDR3 comprises 15 residues. The germline CDR1 and CDR2 sequences are SGHRS and YFSETQ. The CDR3 DNA follows: TGCGCCAGCAGCTTAACTAGCGGGAGTTTAGGTGAGCAGTTCTTC. Amino acid sequence: CASSLTSGSLGEQFF.

A remark on this clone: Germline and junction disagree at one end, which may indicate a read error. This chain joins TRBV5-1 and TRBJ2-3; 13 bases fit TRBD2. The CDR3 consists of 15 residues. Germline loops: CDR1 SGHRS, CDR2 YFSETQ. The CDR3 spells CTSSSGLAGVDTQYF. In DNA form, the CDR3 reads TGCACCAGCAGCTCCGGACTAGCGGGAGTCGATACGCAGTATTTT.

This chain links TRBV5-1 with TRBJ2-7; the match to TRBD1 covers 9 bases. The CDR3 runs 15 residues. Trimming removed 4 bases from V and 3 bases from J; junction bases left unmatched: 8. Germline V gives CDR1 SGHRS, CDR2 YFSETQ. CDR3: CASSLGSGQGYEQYF. Here the CDR3 DNA reads TGCGCCAGCAGCCTCGGATCGGGACAGGGCTACGAGCAGTACTTC.

J is TRBJ1-5 and V is TRBV6-6, with a weak D call TRBD1 (6 bases). Trimming left V 5 bases short and J 6 bases short, with 23 bases between. Germline V gives CDR1 MNHNY, CDR2 SVGAGI (reference sequence). This CDR3 is 17 amino acids long. CDR3 sequence reads: CASSPTLNPGHFQPQHF. In DNA form, the CDR3 reads TGTGCCAGCAGTCCAACCCTAAACCCGGGACATTTTCAGCCCCAGCATTTT.

The chain is built from TRBV10-2 and TRBJ2-7, with TRBD1 identical over 10 bases. Germline CDR1 WSHSY, CDR2 SAAADI. There are 16 residues in the CDR3. Germline trimming cut 4 bases from V and 3 bases from J; bases unmatched to any gene: 9. Here the CDR3 DNA reads TGCGCCAGCAGTGCCCTGGGACAGGGGCCAGGCTACGAGCAGTACTTC. Amino acid sequence: CASSALGQGPGYEQYF.

The rearrangement uses TRBV3-1 (or the pseudogene TRBV3-2) and TRBJ1-2, with D uncertain. Germline values: CDR1 LGHDT, CDR2 YNNKEL (reference sequence). Trimming took 3 bases from V and 4 from J, leaving 6 bases between them. The length of the CDR3 is 12 residues. CDR3 DNA: TGTGCCAGCAGCCAGCGTGCCTATGGCTACACCTTC. Translated, it gives CASSQRAYGYTF.

V usage is TRBV29-1 and J usage is TRBJ2-7, with TRBD2 identical over 9 bases. The trim removed 7 bases at V and 0 bases at J, leaving 7 bases unmatched. From germline, CDR1 is SQVTM and CDR2 ANQGSEA. This CDR3 spans 14 amino acids. The CDR3 nucleotides are TGCAGCGCTGAGTCGACTAGCGGCTCCTACGAGCAGTACTTC. Translation gives CSAESTSGSYEQYF.

V gene TRBV5-1 combines with J gene TRBJ1-2; 10 nucleotides align to TRBD1. The CDR3 contains 17 residues. Germline V gene lookup returns CDR1 SGHRS and CDR2 YFSETQ. Trimming at V came to 0 bases and at J to 7 bases, leaving 12 bases not matched to a gene. Here the CDR3 DNA reads TGCGCCAGCAGCTTGGAAAGCGGACAGGGGGGATTAGGTGGCTACACCTTC. Protein product: CASSLESGQGGLGGYTF. The variable domain in full, completed from reference TRBV5-1 and TRBJ1-2, reads KAGVTQTPRYLIKTRGQQVTLSCSPISGHRSVSWYQQTPGQGLQFLFEYFSETQRNKGNFPGRFSGRQFSNSRSEMNVSTLELGDSALYLCASSLESGQGGLGGYTFGSGTRLTVV.

The chain carries TRBV10-3 and TRBJ2-3; D is perhaps TRBD1 or TRBD2 (5 bases each). The germline V gene has CDR1 ENHRY and CDR2 SYGVKD. The CDR3 is 13 residues long. Trimming stripped 8 bases from V and 6 bases from J, with 15 bases between. The DNA for the CDR3 is TGTGCCATCGGGACCGCGGAGGTGGATACGCAGTATTTT. Translating gives CAIGTAEVDTQYF.

J is TRBJ2-7 and V is TRBV6-2 or TRBV6-3; tentative D call: TRBD1 (6 bases). V was trimmed by 2 bases and J by 2 bases, leaving 16 bases between them. The CDR3 spans 16 residues. The V gene's germline CDR1 is MNHEY and CDR2 SVGEGT. The CDR3 DNA sequence: TGTGCCAGCAGTTACCTCAGGGGTCTTGAAGCCTACGAGCAGTACTTC. This sequence encodes CASSYLRGLEAYEQYF.

V is TRBV28 and J is TRBJ2-3; maybe TRBD1 (6 bases). V lost 3 bases to trimming and J lost 14 bases, with 15 bases between them. CDR1 is MDHEN, CDR2 SYDVKM, per germline. The CDR3 has 12 residues. The CDR3 DNA sequence: TGTGCCAGCAGTTTCGCAGGGGCGTATCCGTATTTT. Its translation is CASSFAGAYPYF.

The gene calls are TRBV4-2 and TRBJ2-3; TRBD2 aligns across 10 bases. The CDR3 has 17 amino acids. Germline values: CDR1 LGHNA, CDR2 YNFKEQ. V was clipped by 1 base and J by 4 bases; unmatched bases: 8. The CDR3 reads CASSQAAGTSVSDTQYF. The CDR3, as DNA: TGTGCCAGCAGCCAAGCGGCCGGGACTAGCGTGTCAGATACGCAGTATTTT.

This chain links TRBV7-9 with TRBJ1-2; TRBD1 is a possible D gene (6 bases). Trimming stripped 1 base from V and 6 bases from J, with 9 bases between. The germline V gene encodes CDR1 SEHNR and CDR2 FQNEAQ (reference sequence). This CDR3 comprises 13 residues. The CDR3 DNA reads TGTGCCAGCAGCTTAGAGCAGGGGAATGGCTACACCTTC. Translating it yields CASSLEQGNGYTF.

Written as DNA, the CDR3 is TGTGCCAGCAGCTTAGATGGCGGAGGTACGCAGTATTTT. This encodes CASSLDGGGTQYF. The chain recombines TRBV11-2 with TRBJ2-3, with TRBD2 as a possible D gene (5 bases). Trimming took 0 bases from V and 8 from J, leaving 9 bases between them. CDR3 length: 13 amino acids. The germline V gene has CDR1 SGHAT and CDR2 FQNNGV. The full variable domain, completed using reference TRBV11-2 and TRBJ2-3, is EAGVAQSPRYKIIEKRQSVAFWCNPISGHATLYWYQQILGQGPKLLIQFQNNGVVDDSQLPKDRFSAERLKGVDSTLKIQPAKLEDSAVYLCASSLDGGGTQYFGPGTRLTVL.

In its sample, this clone was seen a few times. V is TRBV6-5 and J is TRBJ1-6; TRBD1 matches at 7 bases. This CDR3 region has 14 residues. Per the germline V gene, CDR1 is MNHEY and CDR2 is SVGAGI. With V trimmed by 6 bases and J by 7 bases, 6 bases remained unmatched. CDR3 nucleotides: TGTGCCAGCAGCATACAGGGGCTCAATTCACCCCTCCACTTT. Its translation: CASSIQGLNSPLHF.

The chain is built from TRBV18 and TRBJ2-2; 8 bases map to TRBD1. The length of the CDR3 is 15 residues. Per germline, CDR1 KGHSH and CDR2 LQKENI. V was clipped by 6 bases and J by 2 bases; unmatched bases: 5. CDR3 residues: CASSHGQGNTGELFF. CDR3 in DNA: TGTGCCAGCTCTCACGGACAGGGCAACACCGGGGAGCTGTTTTTT.

This clone occurred once. The chain has TRBV19 and TRBJ1-4, with D possibly being TRBD1 (6 bases). V was trimmed by 5 bases and J by 8 bases, leaving 12 bases between them. The germline V gene encodes CDR1 LNHDA and CDR2 SQIVND (reference sequence). This CDR3 is built from 13 residues. The CDR3 nucleotides read TGTGCCAGTAGTTCACAGGGAGACGAAAAACTGTTTTTT. It yields the protein CASSSQGDEKLFF.

The chain recombines TRBV5-1 with TRBJ1-1; no clear D gene. This CDR3 has 13 residues. CDR1 is SGHRS and CDR2 is YFSETQ in the germline V gene. The V gene lost 0 bases and the J gene lost 1 base, with 4 bases spanning the gap. CDR3 sequence: CASSLEPNTEAFF. Written as DNA, the CDR3 is TGCGCCAGCAGCTTGGAACCGAACACTGAAGCTTTCTTT.

The V and J genes are TRBV20-1 and TRBJ1-2, with TRBD1 as a possible D gene (5 bases). Germline V lookup: CDR1 DFQATT, CDR2 SNEGSKA (reference sequence). Trimming shortened V by 4 bases and J by 7 bases, and 10 bases separated the two germline ends. The CDR3 loop spans 11 amino acids. The CDR3 region is CSATQVVGYTF. The CDR3 DNA is TGCAGTGCTACACAGGTAGTTGGCTACACCTTC.